Below are 16 T cell receptor beta chains sequenced from a single sample in a study of blood T cell repertoires in COVID-19 (dated by TCRdb to 2018 to 2021). Libraries were prepared through the immunoSEQ multiplex PCR assay. TCRdb stores this immuneACCESS table with in-frame sequences only. Part of the clones is absent; in the studies checked, under half of the shortfall reflects unresolved V genes, and no reason is known for the rest. Counted in this sample were approximately 30,000 clones; 91% of them appeared once. Approximately 15% of the sample belongs to the ten largest clones. The sample comprised peripheral blood. All receptors derive from a human donor with active COVID-19. The donor label of this sample is uncertain.

This chain connects TRBV27 to TRBJ2-4, with D possibly TRBD1 on 6 matching bases. In germline, CDR1 is MNHEY, CDR2 SMNVEV (reference sequence). This CDR3 is 12 amino acids long. Trimming cost V 5 bases and J 9 bases, with 11 bases left between them. The CDR3 reads CASSPQGTIQYF. The CDR3 DNA follows: TGTGCCAGCAGTCCCCAGGGGACCATTCAGTACTTC.

The J gene is TRBJ2-2, the V gene TRBV9; D may be TRBD1 (6 bases). CDR1 is SGDLS and CDR2 is YYNGEE in the germline V gene. The CDR3 sequence is 14 residues long. The germline V and J ends were trimmed by 2 bases and 5 bases, with 10 bases remaining between them. DNA of the CDR3: TGTGCCAGCAGCGTTCGGACAGTAACCGGGGAGCTGTTTTTT. Translation gives CASSVRTVTGELFF.

The rearrangement links TRBV30 to TRBJ1-6, with 7 bases lining up with TRBD1. CDR3 size: 16 residues. CDR1 is GTSNPN and CDR2 is SVGIG in the germline V gene (reference sequence). With 3 bases clipped from V and 2 bases from J, the junction kept 7 bases outside the gene matches. In DNA, the CDR3 is TGTGCCTGGAGACAGACAGGGAGCACCTATAATTCACCCCTCCACTTT. Its protein is CAWRQTGSTYNSPLHF. The whole variable domain, remainder taken from reference TRBV30 and TRBJ1-6, is SQTIHQWPATLVQPVGSPLSLECTVEGTSNPNLYWYRQAAGRGLQLLFYSVGIGQISSEVPQNLSASRPQDRQFILSSKKLLLSDSGFYLCAWRQTGSTYNSPLHFGNGTRLTVT.

V and J are TRBV5-6 and TRBJ1-2; 7 bases are a match to TRBD1. The CDR3 is 15 residues long. CDR1 is SGHDT and CDR2 is YYEEEE in the germline V gene. The V segment lost 3 bases and the J segment 5 bases; nucleotides outside the gene matches: 10. The CDR3 DNA is TGTGCCAGCAGCTCTCAGGGGGTCGGTCGGTATGGCTACACCTTC. Protein: CASSSQGVGRYGYTF.

This chain uses TRBV27 with TRBJ1-2; tentatively, D is TRBD1 (5 bases). From germline, CDR1 is MNHEY and CDR2 SMNVEV (reference sequence). With 5 bases removed from V and 8 bases from J, the gap between germline ends came to 15 bases. This CDR3 is 13 amino acids long. CDR3 sequence: CASSDPGGLGYTF. Written as DNA, the CDR3 is TGTGCCAGCAGTGACCCCGGGGGTTTGGGCTACACCTTC.

This chain uses TRBV9 with TRBJ2-1; D may be TRBD1 (5 bases). Trimming stripped 3 bases from V and 1 base from J, with 8 bases between. The CDR3 runs 14 residues. Per germline, CDR1 SGDLS and CDR2 YYNGEE. The CDR3 DNA reads TGTGCCAGCAGCGCCAGGGTTTCCTACAATGAGCAGTTCTTC. It codes for CASSARVSYNEQFF. The complete variable domain, with remaining parts taken from reference TRBV9 and TRBJ2-1, reads DSGVTQTPKHLITATGQRVTLRCSPRSGDLSVYWYQQSLDQGLQFLIQYYNGEERAKGNILERFSAQQFPDLHSELNLSSLELGDSALYFCASSARVSYNEQFFGPGTRLTVL.

This chain connects TRBV9 to TRBJ2-5; 9 bases align to TRBD2. Germline values: CDR1 SGDLS, CDR2 YYNGEE. This CDR3 region has 17 residues. V was clipped by 1 base and J by 0 bases; unmatched bases: 7. The CDR3 DNA follows: TGTGCCAGCAGCGTACAGGCTAGCGGGACCAACCAAGAGACCCAGTACTTC. Translated: CASSVQASGTNQETQYF.

The chain combines TRBV6-2 or TRBV6-3 with TRBJ2-3, with 11 bases matching TRBD2. The CDR3 is 20 residues long. Looked up from germline, CDR1 is MNHEY and CDR2 is SVGEGT. V gave up 4 bases and J gave up 1 base; unmatched junction bases: 16. The CDR3 coding sequence is TGTGCCAGCAGTTCTATAACGGCTAGCGGGAGGCCTTACCGCACAGATACGCAGTATTTT. Amino acids: CASSSITASGRPYRTDTQYF.

The chain links TRBV30 to TRBJ2-7; weak D call: TRBD2 (6 bases). The length of the CDR3 is 12 residues. V lost 1 base to trimming and J lost 6 bases, with 10 bases between them. Germline CDR1 GTSNPN, CDR2 SVGIG (reference sequence). This chain's CDR3 is CAWSAGVGEQYF. The CDR3 nucleotides are TGTGCCTGGAGTGCGGGAGTTGGCGAGCAGTACTTC.

This rearrangement joins TRBV6-2 or TRBV6-3 to TRBJ2-7; possibly TRBD2 for D (5 bases). The CDR3 sequence is 16 residues long. Germline CDR1 and CDR2: MNHEY and SVGEGT. The V and J ends lost 4 bases and 4 bases respectively, with 20 bases between them. CDR3 DNA sequence: TGTGCCAGCAGTTGGGGAGTACTGGGAGCGGATTACGAGCAGTACTTC. It encodes CASSWGVLGADYEQYF.

The chain joins TRBV18 to TRBJ1-6; 7 positions agree with TRBD1. This CDR3 comprises 16 residues. Trimming at V came to 3 bases and at J to 5 bases, leaving 7 bases not matched to a gene. Per the germline V gene, CDR1 is KGHSH and CDR2 is LQKENI. The CDR3 DNA follows: TGTGCCAGCTCACCCCGCACAGGGGAAGATAATTCACCCCTCCACTTT. It specifies CASSPRTGEDNSPLHF.

V usage is TRBV6-6 and J usage is TRBJ2-1; the D gene is possibly TRBD2 (6 bases). Trimming pared 9 bases from V and 6 bases from J, leaving 21 bases between. Germline lookup yields CDR1 MNHNY and CDR2 SVGAGI (reference sequence). The CDR3 extends over 15 amino acids. The CDR3 here is CASGFSGRGFNEQFF. As DNA, the CDR3 is TGTGCCAGTGGATTTAGCGGTAGAGGCTTCAATGAGCAGTTCTTC.

The V call is TRBV11-2, the J call TRBJ2-3; 8 positions match TRBD2. The V gene end was trimmed by 3 bases and the J gene end by 1 base; junction bases not matched to a gene: 9. Germline-derived CDR1 and CDR2 are SGHAT and FQNNGV. The CDR3 is made up of 17 amino acids. CDR3 in amino acids: CASSLQPPGLGTDTQYF. Written as DNA, the CDR3 is TGTGCCAGCAGCTTGCAGCCCCCGGGACTAGGCACAGATACGCAGTATTTT.

The chain employs TRBV30 and TRBJ1-4, with TRBD1 identical over 12 bases. Per germline, CDR1 GTSNPN and CDR2 SVGIG (reference sequence). The length of the CDR3 is 15 residues. Trimming at V came to 2 bases and at J to 8 bases, leaving 6 bases not matched to a gene. CDR3 sequence reads: CAWSQTGTGGEKLFF. The DNA of the CDR3 is TGTGCCTGGAGTCAGACCGGGACAGGGGGCGAAAAACTGTTTTTT.

This clone was counted between two and nine times. The chain links TRBV4-2 to TRBJ2-7, with 9 bases that match TRBD2. Germline CDR1 and CDR2: LGHNA and YNFKEQ. This CDR3 has 14 amino acids. The J segment lost 5 bases and the V segment lost 1 base, leaving 3 bases of the junction unmatched. The CDR3 DNA follows: TGTGCCAGCAGCCAAGTGCGGGAGGGCCACGAGCAGTACTTC. Protein product: CASSQVREGHEQYF.

This clone was recorded only once. The genes are TRBV7-2 and TRBJ2-3; maybe TRBD1 (5 bases). The CDR3 totals 14 residues. Trimming left V 5 bases short and J 3 bases short, with 12 bases between. Germline values: CDR1 SGHTA, CDR2 FQGNSA. Here the CDR3 DNA reads TGTGCCAGCAGCAATGGACCAGGGACAGATACGCAGTATTTT. It translates to CASSNGPGTDTQYF.